The entry that follows covers one TCR beta chain sequence. TCRdb's copy holds only in-frame clones and misses some; the assay was immunoSEQ multiplex PCR. The repertoire has 87,000 or so clones, 80% to 90% of them found once; the top ten carry 11%. The data are from a study of blood T cell repertoires in COVID-19. Germline V CDR1 and CDR2: SGHNT, YYREEE (reference sequence). The ends were cut back, 2 bases at V and 7 bases at J, with 18 bases in the middle. The CDR3 runs to 15 residues. V is TRBV5-4 and J is TRBJ2-5; TRBD1 might be the D (7 bases). This TCR was recovered from a man older than 75 with acute or convalescent COVID-19. The sample consisted of peripheral blood. DNA for the CDR3: TGTGCCAGCAGCTTAGGAGGGGGCCTCCTAGGGACCCAGTACTTC. Translation: CASSLGGGLLGTQYF.